This T cell receptor (beta chain) was captured in a study of T cell repertoires in cytomegalovirus infection (dated by TCRdb to about 2019). Notes on the research overall: Because public TCR beta signatures pointed to carriage of CMV infection together with the matching HLA type, the HLA type of each donor mattered for the analysis.

The full study reports these points: The ex vivo response was dominated by HLA-C-restricted CMV-specific TCR beta clonotypes, which also provided the single most frequent clonotype in two of eight donors. In both this cohort and an independent roughly 350-donor cohort, the cumulative frequency of public TCR beta family members distinguished carriers of CMV infection plus the relevant HLA type.

Sequencing instrument: Illumina HiSeq 1500. TCRdb reworked the public reads: Q25 trimming with fastp, MiXCR clone assembly, productive beta chains retained. Rows are combined by CDR3 protein, so each entry shows the most common genes and DNA. This sample holds 150,000 to 200,000 distinct CDR3 sequences; approximately 15% were observed only once. Of the sample, roughly 27% is held by the ten largest clones. This clonotype has a count of ten or more. Its specific antigen is unknown. No base-level quality is on record; no much larger clone is a single base apart. CDR1 and CDR2 are drawn from the germline V gene: SGHTA, FQGNSA. The CDR3 contains 13 residues, cysteine and phenylalanine counted. The sequence is cut down to CDR3 DNA, 39 bases in frame from base 1. Trimming leaves V shorter by 4 bases and J shorter by 4 bases, with the junction holding 1 base beyond the gene matches.

Specimen: PBMCs. The receptor was isolated from a human donor in good health (CMV status not recorded). Some clones in this sample may be carry-over from other donors' samples. This receptor chain uses TRBV7-2 and TRBJ1-5; 7 bases in between match TRBD1. For the CDR3, the sequence is CASSSTGNQPQHF. The DNA sequence reads TGTGCCAGCAGCTCGACAGGGAATCAGCCCCAGCATTTT.